Listed below are T cell receptor beta chains from one sample, sequenced in a study of OX40 agonist ivuxolimab in advanced cancers. Some clones are missing from TCRdb's copy, which holds only in-frame ones; the method was immunoSEQ multiplex PCR. The sample includes 80,000 to 100,000 clones, around 90% of them seen just once. The material sequenced was CD4+ or CD8+ T cells sorted from blood, taken in a trial of the OX40 agonist ivuxolimab. The receptors here all came from an adult with an advanced solid tumor such as melanoma, head and neck, liver or kidney cancer. The CDR3 runs from the conserved cysteine through the conserved F or W.

V gene	J gene	CDR3 protein
TRBV19	TRBJ2-2	CASRTQPGLAAGELFF
TRBV4-1	TRBJ2-7	CASSQGDYRYEQYF
TRBV28	TRBJ2-7	CASSLRSYEQYF
TRBV7-3	TRBJ2-2	CASSSRTGVNTGELFF
TRBV4-2	TRBJ2-3	CASSQSREGNTQYF
TRBV19	TRBJ2-6	CASTDQMSGANVLTF
TRBV9	TRBJ2-5	CASSVATWGAGGETQYF
TRBV19	TRBJ1-5	CASIPTGVTQPQHF
TRBV4-1	TRBJ2-1	CASSQDTGRRGNEQFF
TRBV5-4	TRBJ2-5	CASSPESTKETQYF
TRBV5-1	TRBJ2-7	CASSRTATAGSYEQYF
TRBV11-2	TRBJ2-3	CASSLPNTDTQYF
TRBV7-9	TRBJ2-5	CASSLNEWFSETQYF
TRBV7-6	TRBJ1-6	CASSRRTGHLGSYNSPLHF
TRBV19	TRBJ1-5	CATKEREVQPQHF
TRBV2	TRBJ1-1	CASSNEGGRGAFF
TRBV18	TRBJ1-4	CASSPTLAATNEKLFF
TRBV5-1	TRBJ2-1	CASSSQGRNNEQFF
TRBV2	TRBJ2-3	CASRGRADTQYF
TRBV7-2	TRBJ1-5	CASSLYSGGNQPQHF
TRBV29-1	TRBJ2-7	CSAAPPGGYEQYF
TRBV19	TRBJ1-1	CASSIIENTEAFF
TRBV7-6	TRBJ2-7	CASSPREGSEQYF
TRBV10-3	TRBJ1-2	CAISESGQGVYGYTF
TRBV4-3	TRBJ1-2	CASSQDWGTGADGYTF
TRBV6-5	TRBJ1-6	CASSGLRGNSPLHF
TRBV19	TRBJ2-7	CASSIRQGGHYEQYF
TRBV19	TRBJ1-2	CASSIGSGVDGYTF
TRBV30	TRBJ2-7	CVWSVQAGSYEQYF
TRBV7-9	TRBJ1-1	CASSLANANRGLYTEAFF
TRBV7-2	TRBJ1-6	CASSRDSPSPLHF
TRBV18	TRBJ2-3	CASSRSIEGDTQYF
TRBV25-1	TRBJ2-1	CASSHGALDEQFF
TRBV10-3	TRBJ2-1	CAIRTRDRGMNEQFF
TRBV9	TRBJ1-2	CASSAKRQRGLEGYTF
TRBV19	TRBJ1-2	CASSPTVDNGYTF
TRBV5-1	TRBJ1-1	CASSSGPHTEAFF
TRBV7-2	TRBJ2-7	CASSFSGGTYEQYF
TRBV6-4	TRBJ1-2	CASSDSPLIGSTHYGYTF
TRBV4-3	TRBJ2-7	CASSQGRTSGDYEQYF
TRBV29-1	TRBJ1-2	CSVAGSPNYGYTF
TRBV5-6	TRBJ2-4	CASSLSSQLAKNIQYF
TRBV6-5	TRBJ1-2	CASREGGAANYGYTF
TRBV7-9	TRBJ1-6	CASSLLGTGSNSPLHF
TRBV2	TRBJ2-2	CASRGGSGDFTGELFF
TRBV5-1	TRBJ2-5	CASSAGTSGGSETQYF
TRBV27	TRBJ1-2	CASSASDTGNYGYTF
TRBV2	TRBJ2-1	CASRKGQVNDEQFF
TRBV11-2	TRBJ2-7	CASSPGTGQGNYEQYF
TRBV5-4	TRBJ2-6	CASFPQARAGANVLTF